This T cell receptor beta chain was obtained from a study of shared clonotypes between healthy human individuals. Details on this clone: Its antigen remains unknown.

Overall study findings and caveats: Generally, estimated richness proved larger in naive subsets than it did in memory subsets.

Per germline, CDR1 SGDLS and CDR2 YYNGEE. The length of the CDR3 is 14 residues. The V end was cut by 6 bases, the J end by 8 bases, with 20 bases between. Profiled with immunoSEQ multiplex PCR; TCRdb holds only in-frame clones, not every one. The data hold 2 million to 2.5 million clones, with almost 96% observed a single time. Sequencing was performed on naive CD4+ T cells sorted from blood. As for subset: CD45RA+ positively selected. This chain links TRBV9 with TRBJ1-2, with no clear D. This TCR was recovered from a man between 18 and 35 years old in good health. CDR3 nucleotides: TGTGCCAGCACCCCCGTTTTGCGGAGAGAGGGCTACACCTTC. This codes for CASTPVLRREGYTF.